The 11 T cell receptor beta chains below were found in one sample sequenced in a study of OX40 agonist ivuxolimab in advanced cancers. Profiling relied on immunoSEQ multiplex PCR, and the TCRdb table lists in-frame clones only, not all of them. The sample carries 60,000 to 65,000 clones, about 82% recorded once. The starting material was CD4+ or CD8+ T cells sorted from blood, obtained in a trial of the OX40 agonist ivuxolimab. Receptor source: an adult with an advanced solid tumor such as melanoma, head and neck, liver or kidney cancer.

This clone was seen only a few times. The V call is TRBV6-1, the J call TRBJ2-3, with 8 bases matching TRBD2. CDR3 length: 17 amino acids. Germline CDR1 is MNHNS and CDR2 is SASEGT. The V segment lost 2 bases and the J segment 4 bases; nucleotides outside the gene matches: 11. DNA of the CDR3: TGTGCCAGCAGTGAACCCCGACTAGCGACAAACCCAGATACGCAGTATTTT. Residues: CASSEPRLATNPDTQYF.

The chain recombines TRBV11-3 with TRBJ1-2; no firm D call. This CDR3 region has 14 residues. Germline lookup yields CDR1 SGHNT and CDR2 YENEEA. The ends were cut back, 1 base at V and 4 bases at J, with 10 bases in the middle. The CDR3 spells CASSLGQPTYGYTF. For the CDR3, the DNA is TGTGCCAGCAGCTTAGGCCAGCCGACCTATGGCTACACCTTC.

DNA of the CDR3: TGTGCCAGCAGTGGTGCCCGGGACAGAAGCTCCTACGAGCAGTACTTC. Residues: CASSGARDRSSYEQYF. V is TRBV6-1 and J is TRBJ2-7; TRBD1 aligns across 7 bases. The CDR3 spans 16 residues. Germline V gene lookup returns CDR1 MNHNS and CDR2 SASEGT. Trimming removed 4 bases from V and 0 bases from J; junction bases left unmatched: 9.

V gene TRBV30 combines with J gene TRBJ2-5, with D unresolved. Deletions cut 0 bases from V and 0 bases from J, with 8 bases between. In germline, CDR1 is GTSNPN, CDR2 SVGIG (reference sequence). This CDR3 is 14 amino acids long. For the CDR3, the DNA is TGTGCCTGGAGTGTAGGCCTACACCAAGAGACCCAGTACTTC. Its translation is CAWSVGLHQETQYF.

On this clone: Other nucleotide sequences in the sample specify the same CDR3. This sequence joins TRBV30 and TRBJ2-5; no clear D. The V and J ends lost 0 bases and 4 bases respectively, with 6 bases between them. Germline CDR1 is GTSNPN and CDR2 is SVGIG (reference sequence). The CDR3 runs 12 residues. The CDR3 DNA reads TGTGCCTGGAGTGTTGTGGGAGAGACCCAGTACTTC. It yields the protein CAWSVVGETQYF.

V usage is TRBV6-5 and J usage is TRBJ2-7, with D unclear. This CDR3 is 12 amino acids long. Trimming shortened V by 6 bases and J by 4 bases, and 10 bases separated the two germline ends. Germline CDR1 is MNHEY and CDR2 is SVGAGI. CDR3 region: CASRSALYEQYV. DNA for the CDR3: TGTGCCAGCAGGTCGGCGTTATACGAGCAGTACGTC.

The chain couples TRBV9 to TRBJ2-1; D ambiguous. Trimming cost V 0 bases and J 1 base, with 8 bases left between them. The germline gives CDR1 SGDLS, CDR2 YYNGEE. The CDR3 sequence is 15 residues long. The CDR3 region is CASSVVVGSYNEQFF. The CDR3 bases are TGTGCCAGCAGCGTAGTCGTTGGGTCCTACAATGAGCAGTTCTTC.

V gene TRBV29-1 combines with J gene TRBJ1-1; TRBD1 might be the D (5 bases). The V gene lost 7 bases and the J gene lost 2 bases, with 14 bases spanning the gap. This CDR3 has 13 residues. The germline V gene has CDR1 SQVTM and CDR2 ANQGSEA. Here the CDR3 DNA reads TGCAGCGGATCCCTTGGGGCAAACACTGAAGCTTTCTTT. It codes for CSGSLGANTEAFF.

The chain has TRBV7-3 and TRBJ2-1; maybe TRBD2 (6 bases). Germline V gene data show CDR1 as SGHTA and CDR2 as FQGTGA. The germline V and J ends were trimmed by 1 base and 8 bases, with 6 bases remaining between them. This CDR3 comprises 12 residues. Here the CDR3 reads CASSLSGDEQFF. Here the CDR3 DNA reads TGTGCCAGCAGCTTAAGCGGGGATGAGCAGTTCTTC.

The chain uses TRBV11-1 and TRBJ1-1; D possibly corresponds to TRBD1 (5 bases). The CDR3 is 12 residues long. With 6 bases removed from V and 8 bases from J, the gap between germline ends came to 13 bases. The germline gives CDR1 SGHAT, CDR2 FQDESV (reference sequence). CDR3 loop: CASRPVDSEAFF. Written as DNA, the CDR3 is TGTGCCAGCAGGCCTGTCGACAGCGAAGCTTTCTTT.

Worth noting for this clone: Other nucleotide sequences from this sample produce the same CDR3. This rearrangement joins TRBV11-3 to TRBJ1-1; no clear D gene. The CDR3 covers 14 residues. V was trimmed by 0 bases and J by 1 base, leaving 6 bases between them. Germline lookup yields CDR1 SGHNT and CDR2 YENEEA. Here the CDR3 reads CASSLEGGNTEAFF. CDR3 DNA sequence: TGTGCCAGCAGCTTAGAAGGAGGGAACACTGAAGCTTTCTTT.